The 6 T cell receptor beta chains below come from one sample, sequenced in a study of cytomegalovirus exposure and HLA in healthy donors. 60 Vbeta and 13 Jbeta primers were used in PCR. Assay used: immunoSEQ multiplex PCR; TCRdb lists only in-frame clones, some missing. The sample includes approximately 170,000 clones, approximately 80% seen only once; the top ten take roughly 1.2%. The specimen was PBMCs. Source of these receptors: a boy aged 2-9 years in good health and CMV-seronegative.

This sequence joins TRBV30 and TRBJ2-2; D is unclear. Looked up from germline, CDR1 is GTSNPN and CDR2 is SVGIG (reference sequence). CDR3 length equals 13 residues. V dropped 2 bases and J dropped 6 bases, with 10 bases sitting between them. CDR3 nucleotide sequence: TGTGCCTGGAGTATGTTTACACCCGGGGAGCTGTTTTTT. Its protein is CAWSMFTPGELFF.

The chain employs TRBV13 and TRBJ1-1; D is undetermined. Trimming removed 3 bases from V and 10 bases from J, with 12 bases in between. The CDR3 contains 12 residues. The germline gives CDR1 PRHDT, CDR2 FYEKMQ (reference sequence). The CDR3 nucleotides are TGTGCCAGCAGCTTGGGAGTTTCTGTAGCTTTCTTT. It encodes CASSLGVSVAFF.

V and J are TRBV19 and TRBJ1-2; 12 bases agree with TRBD1. This CDR3 is built from 15 residues. The germline CDR1 and CDR2 sequences are LNHDA and SQIVND (reference sequence). Trimming at V came to 5 bases and at J to 6 bases, leaving 7 bases not matched to a gene. CDR3 in amino acids: CASSLSWDRGHGYTF. The CDR3 nucleotides read TGTGCCAGTAGTCTTTCTTGGGACAGGGGGCATGGCTACACCTTC.

The sample holds a few counts of this clone. This chain links TRBV27 with TRBJ2-7; TRBD2 matches 8 bases. Germline lookup yields CDR1 MNHEY and CDR2 SMNVEV (reference sequence). After removal of 5 bases from V and 4 bases from J, the junction contained 7 bases not matched to a gene. The CDR3 consists of 14 residues. CDR3 nucleotides: TGTGCCAGCAGTACTAGCGGACAGACTTACGAGCAGTACTTC. Translating it yields CASSTSGQTYEQYF.

The chain combines TRBV29-1 with TRBJ1-1; possibly TRBD1 for D (5 bases). The CDR3 covers 13 residues. V was clipped by 6 bases and J by 6 bases, with 17 bases between them. CDR1 SQVTM and CDR2 ANQGSEA come from the germline V gene. The CDR3 bases are TGCAGCGTAGCAGGGCGGCTAACCCCTGAAGCTTTCTTT. Translation: CSVAGRLTPEAFF.

This chain connects TRBV29-1 to TRBJ2-2; a possible D gene is TRBD2 (6 bases). Trimming removed 4 bases at V and 6 bases at J, with 9 bases between. In germline, CDR1 is SQVTM, CDR2 ANQGSEA. There are 12 residues in the CDR3. In DNA form, the CDR3 reads TGCAGCGTTGGCTGGGGGGCCGGGGAGCTGTTTTTT. This sequence encodes CSVGWGAGELFF.